The rows below give T cell receptor beta chains drawn from one sample of a study of blood T cell repertoires in COVID-19. Libraries were prepared by immunoSEQ multiplex PCR; TCRdb keeps only in-frame clonotypes and omits some of them. The profile shows about 300,000 clones, more than 70% of them singletons. Sequenced sample: peripheral blood. These receptors were taken from a woman in her 30s with COVID-19, enrolled during active disease. Both conserved end residues are trimmed from each CDR3. A D gene is named only where the DNA matches it firmly.

j_call: TRBJ1-2; d_call: -; v_call: TRBV28; cdr3_aa: ASSLFPQITYGYT
j_call: TRBJ1-1; d_call: TRBD1; v_call: TRBV27; cdr3_aa: ASSLIAGGPTEAF
j_call: TRBJ1-4; d_call: TRBD1; v_call: TRBV6-5; cdr3_aa: ASSSGTAYEKLF
j_call: TRBJ1-2; d_call: TRBD1; v_call: TRBV3-1/TRBV3-2; cdr3_aa: ASSQGEYRGISYGYT
j_call: TRBJ1-1; d_call: -; v_call: TRBV19; cdr3_aa: ASSPGVSTVNTEAF
j_call: TRBJ1-2; d_call: -; v_call: TRBV13; cdr3_aa: ASSLGRAVRNYGYT
j_call: TRBJ1-5; d_call: -; v_call: TRBV3-1/TRBV3-2; cdr3_aa: ASSLGRAPQPQH
j_call: TRBJ2-2; d_call: -; v_call: TRBV11-3; cdr3_aa: ASSPVRTGELF
j_call: TRBJ1-3; d_call: TRBD1; v_call: TRBV29-1; cdr3_aa: SVEDPGGSGNTIY
j_call: TRBJ2-5; d_call: TRBD2; v_call: TRBV10-3; cdr3_aa: AISEKIAGAQETQY
j_call: TRBJ2-1; d_call: TRBD2; v_call: TRBV9; cdr3_aa: ASSVAGGDYNEQF
j_call: TRBJ2-7; d_call: -; v_call: TRBV7-9; cdr3_aa: ASSPSPYEQY
j_call: TRBJ2-1; d_call: -; v_call: TRBV21-1; cdr3_aa: ASSKAGRSRGPLSLSYNEQF
j_call: TRBJ1-6; d_call: TRBD1; v_call: TRBV7-2; cdr3_aa: ASSRTGERALH
j_call: TRBJ2-2; d_call: TRBD2; v_call: TRBV27; cdr3_aa: ASSLRGGTGELF
j_call: TRBJ2-3; d_call: -; v_call: TRBV5-1; cdr3_aa: ASSLTGSSTDTQY